This TCR beta chain was recovered during a study of T-cell reconstitution after alpha-beta-depleted transplantation in children. Study findings and constraints: Surviving recipient T cells and thymic progenitors produced the high day-60 TCRbeta diversity seen in some patients. Several hundred expanded graft clones reportedly gave rise to the alpha-beta T cells present about two months after transplant.

For TCRbeta, the library was prepared with unique molecular identifiers. TCRdb reprocessed the PCR reads via MiXCR and lists one record per CDR3 protein. The sample gives 780,000 or so distinct CDR3 sequences, roughly 16% of which show up once; approximately 5% is in the top ten. Of note for this clonotype: Its antigen is undetermined.

This receptor was identified in a male patient aged 10 to 17 who had a stem cell transplant for acute lymphoblastic leukemia, so the T cells may come from the graft donor. The material sequenced was PBMCs, mostly from graft donor cells, taken 360 days after TCRalphabeta/CD19-depleted stem cell transplant.

This CDR3 reads CSARVTGGVMYEQYF. DNA of the CDR3: TGCAGTGCTAGAGTGACAGGGGGTGTAATGTACGAGCAGTACTTC. The V call is TRBV20-1, the J call TRBJ2-7; TRBD1 aligns across 9 bases. Germline lookup yields CDR1 DFQATT and CDR2 SNEGSKA (reference sequence). V lost 1 base to trimming and J lost 4 bases; unmatched junction nucleotides: 8. The CDR3 contains 15 residues.